This T cell receptor beta chain was retrieved from a study of T-cell memory formation after mild COVID-19. Whole-study findings and limits: That cross-reactive memory joined was suggested by some responding clones appearing in pre-infection memory.

TCRdb reanalysed the 5' RACE reads using MiXCR and keeps one entry per CDR3 protein. This table holds 410,000 or so distinct CDR3 sequences, 20% to 30% found once. Trimming took 3 bases from V and 0 from J; bases not matched to a gene: 5. The CDR3 extends over 16 amino acids. Germline lookup yields CDR1 SGHNT and CDR2 YYREEE (reference sequence). Of note for this clonotype: Its cognate antigen is unknown.

The source is an adult woman who had mild COVID-19 (a few samples of this study predate the infection). Cell type and time point are not known. Sequenced sample: PBMCs or a T cell subset sorted from them (not recorded which). This chain links TRBV5-4 with TRBJ2-3, with 9 bases matching TRBD2. CDR3 bases: TGTGCCAGCAGCTATGGAGCGGGAGGAAGCACAGATACGCAGTATTTT. Its translation: CASSYGAGGSTDTQYF.